The 5 T cell receptor beta chains below come from one sample, sequenced in a study of cytomegalovirus exposure and HLA in healthy donors. The PCR ran on 60 Vbeta and 13 Jbeta primers. Generated by immunoSEQ multiplex PCR, the TCRdb table keeps only in-frame clones and is missing some. This table holds 85,000 to 100,000 clones, more than 55% found once. The sample taken for sequencing was PBMCs. These receptors all come from a human donor in good health.

Written as DNA, the CDR3 is TGTGCCAGCAGCTTCAGGGGCACTGAAGCTTTCTTT. Protein product: CASSFRGTEAFF. This chain uses TRBV5-4 with TRBJ1-1; possible D gene TRBD1, 6 bases. This CDR3 region has 12 residues. Germline CDR1 and CDR2: SGHNT and YYREEE (reference sequence). The germline V and J ends were trimmed by 2 bases and 4 bases, with 6 bases remaining between them.

This clone was detected a few times. The chain combines TRBV5-4 with TRBJ2-7, with D perhaps TRBD2 (7 bases). The CDR3 spans 15 residues. The germline V and J ends were trimmed by 1 base and 1 base, with 12 bases remaining between them. The germline V gene has CDR1 SGHNT and CDR2 YYREEE (reference sequence). This CDR3 reads CASSLWGGPSYEQYF. CDR3 nucleotides: TGTGCCAGCAGCTTGTGGGGGGGGCCATCCTACGAGCAGTACTTC.

The chain links TRBV27 to TRBJ2-3; 12 nucleotides line up with TRBD2. Trimming removed 0 bases from V and 8 bases from J; junction bases left unmatched: 9. This CDR3 comprises 17 residues. Germline assignment: CDR1 MNHEY and CDR2 SMNVEV (reference sequence). CDR3 in DNA: TGTGCCAGCAGTTTATCGGCTAGCGGGGGGGGGTTAGGTACGCAGTATTTT. This encodes CASSLSASGGGLGTQYF.

This rearrangement joins TRBV6-1 to TRBJ2-3, with TRBD1 matching 8 bases. The CDR3 runs 14 residues. J gave up 0 bases and V 9 bases, and 5 bases lay outside the gene matches. Germline lookup yields CDR1 MNHNS and CDR2 SASEGT. CDR3 region: CASHRGSSTDTQYF. The CDR3 DNA reads as TGTGCCAGTCACAGGGGGAGCAGCACAGATACGCAGTATTTT.

The V call is TRBV9, the J call TRBJ1-1; tentative D call: TRBD1 (6 bases). Trimming took off 0 bases at V and 4 bases at J, with 10 bases between the two ends. Germline-derived CDR1 and CDR2 are SGDLS and YYNGEE. The CDR3 has 14 amino acids. CDR3 region: CASSVAPRGTEAFF. DNA for the CDR3: TGTGCCAGCAGCGTAGCCCCCAGGGGCACTGAAGCTTTCTTT.